This TCR beta chain was sequenced during a study of post-analysis software for immune sequencing data. The wider study: The disease courses covered relapsing-remitting, secondary progressive and progressive-relapsing multiple sclerosis. Findings and caveats of the study: The study found TRBV5-6, TRBV5-1 and TRBV20-1 among a few TRBV segments more frequent in patients than controls. In multiple sclerosis, normalized Chao1 diversity was significantly below that of controls.

Only a few counts were recorded for this clonotype. The antigen is unknown. Trimming pared 4 bases from V and 0 bases from J, leaving 13 bases between. The CDR3 covers 15 residues. The germline V gene encodes CDR1 SGHDT and CDR2 YYEEEE. Prepared libraries of TCR beta cDNA carried unique molecular identifiers. Once roughly 0.9 to 11 million T cells were used, roughly 490,000 cDNA molecules resulted. Each CDR3 protein is one row after TCRdb ran MiXCR on the PCR reads. This sample has hundreds of thousands of distinct CDR3 sequences, with roughly two fifths found just once. Specimen: blood. This sequence originates from a girl between 5 and 17 years old with multiple sclerosis. The chain recombines TRBV5-6 with TRBJ1-2, with a possible D match to TRBD1 (5 bases). In DNA, the CDR3 is TGTGCCAGCAGCGAATGGGACGCGACTAACTATGGCTACACCTTC. Protein sequence: CASSEWDATNYGYTF.